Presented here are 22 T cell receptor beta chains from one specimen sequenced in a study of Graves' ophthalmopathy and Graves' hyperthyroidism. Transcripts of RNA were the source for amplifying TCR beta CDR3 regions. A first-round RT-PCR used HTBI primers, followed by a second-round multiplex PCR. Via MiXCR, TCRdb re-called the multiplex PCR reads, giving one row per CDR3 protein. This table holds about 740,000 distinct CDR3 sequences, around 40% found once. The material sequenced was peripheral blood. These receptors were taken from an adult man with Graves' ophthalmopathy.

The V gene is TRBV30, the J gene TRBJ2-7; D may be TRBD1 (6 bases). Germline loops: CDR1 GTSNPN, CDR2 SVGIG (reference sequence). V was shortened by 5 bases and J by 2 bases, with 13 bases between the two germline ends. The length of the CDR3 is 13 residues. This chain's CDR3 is CAWERGITYEQYF. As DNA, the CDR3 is TGTGCCTGGGAGAGGGGGATCACCTACGAGCAGTACTTC.

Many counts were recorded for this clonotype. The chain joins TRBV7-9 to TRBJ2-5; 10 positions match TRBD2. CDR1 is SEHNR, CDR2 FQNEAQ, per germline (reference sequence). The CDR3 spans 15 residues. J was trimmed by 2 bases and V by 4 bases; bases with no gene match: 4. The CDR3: CASSSTSGAQETQYF. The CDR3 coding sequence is TGTGCCAGCAGCTCCACTAGCGGGGCACAAGAGACCCAGTACTTC.

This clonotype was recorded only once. The CDR3 region has the DNA TGTGCCAGCAGCTGGGGGACTAGCGGGACGGACGAGCAGTACTTC. This translates into CASSWGTSGTDEQYF. The chain has TRBV7-9 and TRBJ2-7; the match to TRBD2 covers 13 bases. Losses at the gene ends were 4 bases for V and 5 bases for J; bases not matched to a gene: 5. This CDR3 is 15 amino acids long. Germline V lookup: CDR1 SEHNR, CDR2 FQNEAQ (reference sequence).

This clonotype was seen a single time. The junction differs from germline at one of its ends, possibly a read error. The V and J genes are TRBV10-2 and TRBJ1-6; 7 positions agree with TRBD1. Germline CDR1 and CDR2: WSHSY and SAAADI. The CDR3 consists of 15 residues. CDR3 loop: CASSRRDSQNSPLHF. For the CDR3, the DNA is TGTGCCAGCTCACGTCGGGACAGCCAAAATTCACCCCTCCACTTT.

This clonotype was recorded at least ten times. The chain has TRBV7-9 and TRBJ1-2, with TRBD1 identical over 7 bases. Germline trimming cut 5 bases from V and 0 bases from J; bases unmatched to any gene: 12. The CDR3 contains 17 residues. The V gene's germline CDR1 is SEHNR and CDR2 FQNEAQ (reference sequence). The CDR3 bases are TGTGCCAGCAGCGATCCCTCACAGGGGCGAGCTAACTATGGCTACACCTTC. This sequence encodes CASSDPSQGRANYGYTF.

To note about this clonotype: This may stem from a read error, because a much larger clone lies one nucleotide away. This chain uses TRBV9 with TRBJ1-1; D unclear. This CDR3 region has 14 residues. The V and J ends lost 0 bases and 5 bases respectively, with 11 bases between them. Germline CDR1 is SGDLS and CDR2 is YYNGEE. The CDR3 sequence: CASSVVYGVTEAFF. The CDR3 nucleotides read TGTGCCAGCAGCGTAGTGTACGGGGTGACTGAAGCTTTCTTT.

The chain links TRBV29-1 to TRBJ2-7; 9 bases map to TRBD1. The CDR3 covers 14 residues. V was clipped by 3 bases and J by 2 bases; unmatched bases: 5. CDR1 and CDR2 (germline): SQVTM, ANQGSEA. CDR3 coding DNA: TGCAGCGTTGACACAGGGGGCGGTACCTACGAGCAGTACTTC. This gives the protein CSVDTGGGTYEQYF.

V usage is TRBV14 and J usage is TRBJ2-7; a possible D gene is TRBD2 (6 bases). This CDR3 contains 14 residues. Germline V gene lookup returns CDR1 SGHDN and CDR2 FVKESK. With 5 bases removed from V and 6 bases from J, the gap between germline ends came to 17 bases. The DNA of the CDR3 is TGTGCCAGCAGCTCACTAGCCCGGAGCCCCGAGCAGTACTTC. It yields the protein CASSSLARSPEQYF.

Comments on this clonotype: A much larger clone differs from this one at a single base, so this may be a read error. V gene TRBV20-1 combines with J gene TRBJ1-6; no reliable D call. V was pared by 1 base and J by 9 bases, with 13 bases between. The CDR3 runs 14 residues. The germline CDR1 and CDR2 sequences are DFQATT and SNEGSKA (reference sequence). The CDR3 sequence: CSARAGTNSSPLHF. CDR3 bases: TGCAGTGCTAGAGCAGGAACTAATAGTTCACCCCTCCACTTT.

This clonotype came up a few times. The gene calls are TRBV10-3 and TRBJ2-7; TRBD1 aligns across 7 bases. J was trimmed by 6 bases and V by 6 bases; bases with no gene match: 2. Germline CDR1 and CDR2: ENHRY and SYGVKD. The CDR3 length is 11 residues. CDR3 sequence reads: CAIRAGGEQYF. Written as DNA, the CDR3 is TGTGCCATCAGGGCAGGGGGCGAGCAGTACTTC.

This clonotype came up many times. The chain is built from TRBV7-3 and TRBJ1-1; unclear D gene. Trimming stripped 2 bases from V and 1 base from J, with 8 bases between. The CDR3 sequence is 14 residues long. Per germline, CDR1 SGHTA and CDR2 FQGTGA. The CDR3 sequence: CASSLQYGNTEAFF. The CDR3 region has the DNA TGTGCCAGCAGCTTACAGTACGGGAACACTGAAGCTTTCTTT.

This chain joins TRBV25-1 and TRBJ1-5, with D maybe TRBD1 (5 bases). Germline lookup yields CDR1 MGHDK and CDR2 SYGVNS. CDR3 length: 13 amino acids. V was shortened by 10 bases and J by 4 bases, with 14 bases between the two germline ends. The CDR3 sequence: CATQSGQNQPQHF. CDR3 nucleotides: TGTGCCACCCAGTCAGGGCAAAATCAGCCCCAGCATTTT.

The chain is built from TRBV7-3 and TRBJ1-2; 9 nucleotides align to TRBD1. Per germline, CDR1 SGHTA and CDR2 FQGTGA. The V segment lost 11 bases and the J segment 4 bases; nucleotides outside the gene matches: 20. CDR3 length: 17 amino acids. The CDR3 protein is CAWSVNSSPDRGYGYTF. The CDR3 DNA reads TGTGCCTGGAGTGTAAATTCGTCTCCGGACAGGGGCTATGGCTACACCTTC. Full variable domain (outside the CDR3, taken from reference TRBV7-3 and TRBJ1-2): GAGVSQTPSNKVTEKGKYVELRCDPISGHTALYWYRQSLGQGPEFLIYFQGTGAADDSGLPNDRFFAVRPEGSVSTLKIQRTERGDSAVYLCAWSVNSSPDRGYGYTFGSGTRLTVV.

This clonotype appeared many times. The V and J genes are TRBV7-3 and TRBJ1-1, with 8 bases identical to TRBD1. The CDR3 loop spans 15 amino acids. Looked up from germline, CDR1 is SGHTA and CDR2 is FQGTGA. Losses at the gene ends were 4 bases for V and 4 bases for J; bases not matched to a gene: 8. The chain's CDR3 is CASSSRQGLTTEAFF. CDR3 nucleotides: TGTGCCAGCAGCTCCCGACAGGGGTTGACCACTGAAGCTTTCTTT.

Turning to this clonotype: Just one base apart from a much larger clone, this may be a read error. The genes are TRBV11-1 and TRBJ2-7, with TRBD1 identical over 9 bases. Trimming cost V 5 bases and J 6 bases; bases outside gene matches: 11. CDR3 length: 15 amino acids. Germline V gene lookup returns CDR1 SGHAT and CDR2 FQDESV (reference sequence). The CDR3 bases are TGTGCCAGCAGCCGACGGGACAGGGATCTATTCGAGCAGTACTTC. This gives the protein CASSRRDRDLFEQYF.

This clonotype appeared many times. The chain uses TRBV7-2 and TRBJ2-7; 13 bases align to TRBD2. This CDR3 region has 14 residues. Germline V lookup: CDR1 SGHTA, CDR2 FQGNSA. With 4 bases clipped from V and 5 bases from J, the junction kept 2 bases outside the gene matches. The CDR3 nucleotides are TGTGCCAGCAGCTCAGGACTAGCGGGAGACGAGCAGTACTTC. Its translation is CASSSGLAGDEQYF.

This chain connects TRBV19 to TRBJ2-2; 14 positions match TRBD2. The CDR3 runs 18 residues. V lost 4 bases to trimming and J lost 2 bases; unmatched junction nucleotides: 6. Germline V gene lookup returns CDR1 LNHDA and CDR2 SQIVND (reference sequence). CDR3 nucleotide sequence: TGTGCCAGTAGTAAGACTAGCGGGGGGGCCTCAAACACCGGGGAGCTGTTTTTT. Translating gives CASSKTSGGASNTGELFF. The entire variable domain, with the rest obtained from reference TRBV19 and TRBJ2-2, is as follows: DGGITQSPKYLFRKEGQNVTLSCEQNLNHDAMYWYRQDPGQGLRLIYYSQIVNDFQKGDIAEGYSVSREKKESFPLTVTSAQKNPTAFYLCASSKTSGGASNTGELFFGEGSRLTVL.

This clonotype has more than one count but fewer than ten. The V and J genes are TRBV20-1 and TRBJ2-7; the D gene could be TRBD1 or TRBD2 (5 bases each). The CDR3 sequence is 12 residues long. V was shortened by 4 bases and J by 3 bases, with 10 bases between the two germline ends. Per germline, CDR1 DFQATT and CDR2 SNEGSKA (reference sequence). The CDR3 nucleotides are TGCAGTGCTAAAGCTGGGGGCTACGAGCAGTACTTC. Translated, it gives CSAKAGGYEQYF.

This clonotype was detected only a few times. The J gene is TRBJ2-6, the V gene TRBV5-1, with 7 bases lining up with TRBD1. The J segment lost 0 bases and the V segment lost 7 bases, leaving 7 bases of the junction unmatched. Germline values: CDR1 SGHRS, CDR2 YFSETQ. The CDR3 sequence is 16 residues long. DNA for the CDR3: TGCGCCAGCTCCGGGACAGAGTCCTCTGGGGCCAACGTCCTGACTTTC. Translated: CASSGTESSGANVLTF.

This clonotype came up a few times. In nucleotides, the CDR3 is TGTGCCAGCAGTTACTACGGGGCTAGCGGGATCTACGAGCAGTACTTC. It encodes CASSYYGASGIYEQYF. The rearrangement joins TRBV6-5 to TRBJ2-7; 9 nucleotides line up with TRBD2. This CDR3 is 16 amino acids long. Per the germline V gene, CDR1 is MNHEY and CDR2 is SVGAGI. Trimming removed 1 base from V and 3 bases from J; junction bases left unmatched: 7.

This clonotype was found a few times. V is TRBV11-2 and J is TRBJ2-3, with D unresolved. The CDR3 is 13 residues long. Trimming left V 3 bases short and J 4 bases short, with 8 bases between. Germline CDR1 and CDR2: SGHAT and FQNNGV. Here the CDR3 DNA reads TGTGCCAGCAGCTTTTCGAGCGCAGATACGCAGTATTTT. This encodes CASSFSSADTQYF.

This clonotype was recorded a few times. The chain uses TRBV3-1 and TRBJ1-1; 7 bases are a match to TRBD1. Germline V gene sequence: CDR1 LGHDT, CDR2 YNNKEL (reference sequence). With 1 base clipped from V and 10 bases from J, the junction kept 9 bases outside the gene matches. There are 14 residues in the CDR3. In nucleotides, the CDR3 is TGTGCCAGCAGCCAAGTAGGAGGGGGCGAGGCAGCTTTCTTT. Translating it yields CASSQVGGGEAAFF.